The clone carrying this TCR beta chain was observed a few times. Its antigen is not identified. This entry belongs to a study of cytomegalovirus exposure and HLA in healthy donors. Study overall: The early release's HLA-typed donors yielded approximately 82 million unique TCRs. Study-level points and caveats: Most subjects' HLA-A and HLA-B alleles were reportedly predicted from TCR beta sequences. Later analysis demonstrated an association between a missense DCLRE1C variant and TCR beta V- and J-gene trimming.

Looked up from germline, CDR1 is MNHNS and CDR2 is SASEGT. The CDR3 is made up of 13 amino acids. V was clipped by 7 bases and J by 6 bases, with 13 bases between them. Amplification used 60 Vbeta primers and 13 Jbeta primers. Per the authors' pipeline: A later analysis counted around 74 million unique TCR beta chains, some 12 million shared. The assay was immunoSEQ multiplex PCR, and TCRdb's table has in-frame clones only and misses some. Clonal size and the V and J genes are those of that table, whereas D and trimming came from the DNA. The data show about 76,000 clones, 60% to 75% seen once. The source is a middle-aged woman in good health and CMV-seropositive. Input material: PBMCs. The rearrangement links TRBV6-1 to TRBJ2-4; maybe TRBD2 (6 bases). The CDR3 loop is CASIRGGSNIQYF. DNA for the CDR3: TGTGCCAGCATAAGGGGAGGATCAAACATTCAGTACTTC.